These 16 T cell receptor beta chains share one sample of origin, sequenced in a study of blood T cell repertoires in COVID-19. Some clones are missing from TCRdb's copy, which holds only in-frame ones; the method was immunoSEQ multiplex PCR. The sample consists of some 87,000 clones, roughly four fifths of them appearing once. The sample consisted of peripheral blood. Receptors were obtained from a human donor in a cohort sampled during active COVID-19.

This chain uses TRBV13 with TRBJ2-1, with TRBD1 matching over 9 bases. This CDR3 is built from 18 residues. CDR1 PRHDT and CDR2 FYEKMQ come from the germline V gene (reference sequence). The ends lost 0 bases at V and 0 bases at J; junction bases unmatched: 6. For the CDR3, the DNA is TGTGCCAGCAGCTTAGGGGGGACAGGGATGAGCTCCTACAATGAGCAGTTCTTC. It codes for CASSLGGTGMSSYNEQFF. The full variable domain, in which reference TRBV13 and TRBJ2-1 provide the parts outside the CDR3, is AAGVIQSPRHLIKEKRETATLKCYPIPRHDTVYWYQQGPGQDPQFLISFYEKMQSDKGSIPDRFSAQQFSDYHSELNMSSLELGDSALYFCASSLGGTGMSSYNEQFFGPGTRLTVL.

This chain uses TRBV2 with TRBJ2-3, with D maybe TRBD1 (6 bases). V lost 5 bases and J lost 1, with 13 bases in between. CDR1 and CDR2 (germline): SNHLY, FYNNEI. The CDR3 has 15 amino acids. In DNA form, the CDR3 reads TGTGCCAGCAGTAACGGACAGAGACGCACAGATACGCAGTATTTT. Amino acid sequence: CASSNGQRRTDTQYF.

The gene calls are TRBV10-3 and TRBJ1-2; TRBD1 matches 9 bases. V was clipped by 6 bases and J by 6 bases; unmatched bases: 5. The CDR3 spans 13 residues. Germline V gene sequence: CDR1 ENHRY, CDR2 SYGVKD. CDR3 sequence reads: CAIRGTGMNGYTF. Written as DNA, the CDR3 is TGTGCCATCAGGGGGACAGGGATGAATGGCTACACCTTC.

This clone was seen just once. The J gene is TRBJ1-4, the V gene TRBV24-1; D is perhaps TRBD1 (6 bases). CDR1 is KGHDR, CDR2 SFDVKD, per germline. Trimming removed 3 bases at V and 6 bases at J, with 10 bases between. The CDR3 loop spans 14 amino acids. The CDR3: CATSDPGGDEKLFF. DNA of the CDR3: TGTGCCACCAGTGATCCGGGGGGCGATGAAAAACTGTTTTTT.

The chain is built from TRBV7-9 and TRBJ1-2; possible D gene TRBD1, 6 bases. The CDR3 loop spans 13 amino acids. Trimming left V 5 bases short and J 8 bases short, with 15 bases between. CDR1 and CDR2 (germline): SEHNR, FQNEAQ (reference sequence). The CDR3: CASSVFTGFGYTF. CDR3 DNA sequence: TGTGCCAGCAGCGTTTTCACAGGGTTCGGCTACACCTTC.

V usage is TRBV5-5 and J usage is TRBJ2-3, with TRBD2 matching 9 bases. Germline V gives CDR1 SGHKS, CDR2 YYEKEE (reference sequence). The CDR3 loop spans 16 amino acids. V dropped 3 bases and J dropped 3; count of bases not matched to a gene: 8. CDR3 loop: CASSWSAGGMTDTQYF. DNA of the CDR3: TGTGCCAGCAGCTGGTCAGCGGGGGGAATGACAGATACGCAGTATTTT. The full variable domain, rest sourced from reference TRBV5-5 and TRBJ2-3, is DAGVTQSPTHLIKTRGQQVTLRCSPISGHKSVSWYQQVLGQGPQFIFQYYEKEERGRGNFPDRFSARQFPNYSSELNVNALLLGDSALYLCASSWSAGGMTDTQYFGPGTRLTVL.

This clone was picked up a small number of times. This chain connects TRBV3-1 (or the pseudogene TRBV3-2) to TRBJ2-2; TRBD2 aligns across 11 bases. CDR1 is LGHDT and CDR2 is YNNKEL in the germline V gene (reference sequence). J lost 2 bases, V lost 3 bases, and 2 bases had no gene match. The length of the CDR3 is 16 residues. The CDR3 is CASSHLAGGNTGELFF. The CDR3 DNA reads TGTGCCAGCAGCCACCTAGCGGGGGGCAACACCGGGGAGCTGTTTTTT.

V is TRBV2 and J is TRBJ1-4, with a possible D match to TRBD1 (5 bases). Trimming removed 5 bases at V and 8 bases at J, with 9 bases between. The germline CDR1 and CDR2 sequences are SNHLY and FYNNEI. The CDR3 sequence is 12 residues long. CDR3 sequence: CASSTRDEKLFF. CDR3 nucleotides: TGTGCCAGCAGTACGCGGGACGAAAAACTGTTTTTT.

V and J are TRBV6-4 and TRBJ2-2, with 7 bases that match TRBD2. The CDR3 extends over 15 amino acids. Germline V lookup: CDR1 MRHNA, CDR2 SNTAGT. V was pared by 7 bases and J by 4 bases, with 9 bases of the junction left unmatched. In DNA, the CDR3 is TGTGCCAGCAAACCCGAGGGCGGGGGCACCGGGGAGCTGTTTTTT. It translates to CASKPEGGGTGELFF.

This chain links TRBV5-1 with TRBJ1-1; the match to TRBD1 covers 9 bases. Germline CDR1 SGHRS, CDR2 YFSETQ. The CDR3 has 13 residues. J lost 4 bases, V lost 5 bases, and 3 bases had no gene match. CDR3 residues: CASRQGASTEAFF. The CDR3 DNA is TGCGCCAGCAGACAGGGGGCGAGCACTGAAGCTTTCTTT.

The genes are TRBV5-1 and TRBJ1-6; 9 nucleotides align to TRBD1. The V segment lost 4 bases and the J segment 8 bases; nucleotides outside the gene matches: 7. This CDR3 spans 15 amino acids. CDR1 is SGHRS and CDR2 is YFSETQ in the germline V gene. The DNA for the CDR3 is TGCGCCAGCAGCCCCCGGGACAGGGACTATTCACCCCTCCACTTT. Amino acid sequence: CASSPRDRDYSPLHF.

This clone was recorded once. The V call is TRBV9, the J call TRBJ2-5, with 10 bases aligning to TRBD2. Germline CDR1 SGDLS, CDR2 YYNGEE. V lost 3 bases, J lost 4 bases, and 3 bases stayed unmatched. The CDR3 sequence is 14 residues long. The CDR3, as DNA: TGTGCCAGCAGCGCAAGACTAGCGGGAGAGACCCAGTACTTC. It codes for CASSARLAGETQYF.

This chain links TRBV6-5 with TRBJ1-2; 7 bases align to TRBD1. The CDR3 consists of 14 residues. Germline loops: CDR1 MNHEY, CDR2 SVGAGI. Germline trimming cut 5 bases from V and 8 bases from J; bases unmatched to any gene: 11. The CDR3, as DNA: TGTGCCAGCAGTACCGACAGGGATGGTTACGGCTACACCTTC. This codes for CASSTDRDGYGYTF.

The chain is built from TRBV5-4 and TRBJ2-7, with 10 positions matching TRBD2. The CDR3 extends over 18 amino acids. V trimming: 3 bases; J trimming: 4 bases; junction bases outside the gene matches: 16. Germline loops: CDR1 SGHNT, CDR2 YYREEE (reference sequence). In DNA form, the CDR3 reads TGTGCCAGCAGCTCGGGAACCGGAGGGGGACTAGCGAGGTACGAGCAGTACTTC. Its protein is CASSSGTGGGLARYEQYF.

The chain combines TRBV5-1 with TRBJ2-1, with 7 positions matching TRBD1. After removal of 4 bases from V and 4 bases from J, the junction contained 8 bases not matched to a gene. From germline, CDR1 is SGHRS and CDR2 YFSETQ. This CDR3 comprises 15 residues. CDR3 region: CASSTQETGYNEQFF. The CDR3 nucleotides read TGCGCCAGCAGCACGCAGGAGACAGGGTACAATGAGCAGTTCTTC.

J is TRBJ1-1 and V is TRBV9; D is possibly TRBD1 (5 bases). Trimming pared 1 base from V and 2 bases from J, leaving 6 bases between. Germline CDR1 SGDLS, CDR2 YYNGEE. The CDR3 is 13 amino acids. The CDR3 DNA sequence: TGTGCCAGCAGCGTACAGGGAAACACTGAAGCTTTCTTT. Translation gives CASSVQGNTEAFF.